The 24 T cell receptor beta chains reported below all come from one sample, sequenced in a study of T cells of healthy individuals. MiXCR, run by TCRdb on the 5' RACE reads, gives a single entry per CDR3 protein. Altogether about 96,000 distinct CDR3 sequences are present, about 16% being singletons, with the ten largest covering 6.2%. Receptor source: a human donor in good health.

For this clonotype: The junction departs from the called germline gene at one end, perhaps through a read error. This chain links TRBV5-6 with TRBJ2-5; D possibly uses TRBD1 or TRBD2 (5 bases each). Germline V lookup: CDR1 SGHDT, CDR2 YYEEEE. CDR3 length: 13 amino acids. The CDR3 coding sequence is TGTGCCATCAGCTGGGGGAGTCAAGAGACCCAGTACTTC. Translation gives CAISWGSQETQYF.

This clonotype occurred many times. CDR3 sequence (DNA): TGTGCCAGCGGAACCCCGGGGTCTGAAGCTTTCTTT. Its translation is CASGTPGSEAFF. The chain uses TRBV28 and TRBJ1-1, with D unclear. V dropped 8 bases and J dropped 6 bases, with 13 bases sitting between them. The CDR3 totals 12 residues. Germline CDR1 reads MDHEN; CDR2 reads SYDVKM.

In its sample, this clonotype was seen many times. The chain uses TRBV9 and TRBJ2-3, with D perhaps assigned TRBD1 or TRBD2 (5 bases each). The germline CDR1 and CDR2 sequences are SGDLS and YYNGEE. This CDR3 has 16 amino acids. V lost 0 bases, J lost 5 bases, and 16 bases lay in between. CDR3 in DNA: TGTGCCAGCAGCGTAGCCGGGACCCCTGCACGAGATACGCAGTATTTT. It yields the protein CASSVAGTPARDTQYF.

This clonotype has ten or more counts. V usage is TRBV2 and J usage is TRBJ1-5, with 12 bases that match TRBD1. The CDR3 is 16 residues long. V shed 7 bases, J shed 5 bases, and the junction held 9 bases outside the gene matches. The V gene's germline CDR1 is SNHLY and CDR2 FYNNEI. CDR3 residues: CASTGTGGRRYQPQHF. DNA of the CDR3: TGTGCCAGCACCGGGACAGGGGGCCGTCGGTATCAGCCCCAGCATTTT.

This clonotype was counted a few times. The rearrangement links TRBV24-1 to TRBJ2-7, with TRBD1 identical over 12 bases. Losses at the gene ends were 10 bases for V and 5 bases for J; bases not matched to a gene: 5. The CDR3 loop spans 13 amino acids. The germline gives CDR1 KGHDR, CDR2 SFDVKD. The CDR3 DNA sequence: TGTGCCACACCGGGACAGGGGGCCCACGAGCAGTACTTC. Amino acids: CATPGQGAHEQYF.

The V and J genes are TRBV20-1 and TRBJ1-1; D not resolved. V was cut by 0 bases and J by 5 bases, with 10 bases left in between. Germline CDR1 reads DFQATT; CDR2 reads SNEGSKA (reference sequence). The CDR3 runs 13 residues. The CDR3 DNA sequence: TGCAGTGCTAGAGATCCAATGAGGACTGAAGCTTTCTTT. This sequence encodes CSARDPMRTEAFF.

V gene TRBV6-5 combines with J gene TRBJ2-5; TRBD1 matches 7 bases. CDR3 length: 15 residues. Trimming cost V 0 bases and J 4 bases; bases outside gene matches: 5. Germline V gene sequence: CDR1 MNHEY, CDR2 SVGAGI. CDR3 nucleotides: TGTGCCAGCAGTTACTCTCTAGCAGGGGGAGAGACCCAGTACTTC. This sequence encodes CASSYSLAGGETQYF.

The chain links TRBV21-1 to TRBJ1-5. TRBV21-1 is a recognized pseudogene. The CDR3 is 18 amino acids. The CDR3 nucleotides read TGTGCCAGCAGCAATTATGAAGGCAGGAAGAGGAGCAATCAGCCCCAGCATTTT. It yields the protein CASSNYEGRKRSNQPQHF.

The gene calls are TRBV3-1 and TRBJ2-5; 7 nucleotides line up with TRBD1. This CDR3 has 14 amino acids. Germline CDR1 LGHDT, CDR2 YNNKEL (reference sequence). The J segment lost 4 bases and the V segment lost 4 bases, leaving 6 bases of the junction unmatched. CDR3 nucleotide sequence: TGTGCCAGCAGCCCGACAGGGAACCGAGAGACCCAGTACTTC. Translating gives CASSPTGNRETQYF.

In nucleotides, the CDR3 is TGCGCCAGCAGACGGGACTGGGTGCAGTATTTT. It codes for CASRRDWVQYF. The chain couples TRBV5-1 to TRBJ2-3; weak D call: TRBD2 (6 bases). Germline-derived CDR1 and CDR2 are SGHRS and YFSETQ. CDR3 length: 11 amino acids. Trimming removed 5 bases at V and 11 bases at J, with 12 bases between.

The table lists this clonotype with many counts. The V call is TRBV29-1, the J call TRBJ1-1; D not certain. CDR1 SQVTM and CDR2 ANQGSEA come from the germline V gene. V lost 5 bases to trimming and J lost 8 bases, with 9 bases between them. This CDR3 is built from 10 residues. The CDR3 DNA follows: TGCAGCGTTAAGACTATAGAAGCTTTCTTT. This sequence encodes CSVKTIEAFF.

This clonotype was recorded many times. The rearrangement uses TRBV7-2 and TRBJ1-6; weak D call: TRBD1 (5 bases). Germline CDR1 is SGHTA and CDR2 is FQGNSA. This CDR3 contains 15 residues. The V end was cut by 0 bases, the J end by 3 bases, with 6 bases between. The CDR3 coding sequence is TGTGCCAGCAGCTTAGCGGGGGTCTATAATTCACCCCTCCACTTT. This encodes CASSLAGVYNSPLHF.

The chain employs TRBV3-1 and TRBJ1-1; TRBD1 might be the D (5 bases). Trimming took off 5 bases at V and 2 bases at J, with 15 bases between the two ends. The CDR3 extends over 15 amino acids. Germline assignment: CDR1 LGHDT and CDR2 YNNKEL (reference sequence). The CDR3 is CASSVRWGRNTEAFF. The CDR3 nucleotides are TGTGCCAGCAGCGTACGTTGGGGCCGCAACACTGAAGCTTTCTTT.

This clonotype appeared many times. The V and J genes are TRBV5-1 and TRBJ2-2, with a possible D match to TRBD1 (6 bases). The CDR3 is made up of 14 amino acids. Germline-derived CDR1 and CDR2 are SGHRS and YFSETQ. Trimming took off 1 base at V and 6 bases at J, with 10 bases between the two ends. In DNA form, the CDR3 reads TGCGCCAGCAGCTTGTCACAGGGTCCCGGGGAGCTGTTTTTT. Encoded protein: CASSLSQGPGELFF.

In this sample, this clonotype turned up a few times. CDR3 in DNA: TGTGCCAGCAGTTTATGGGTTTACAATGAGCAGTTCTTC. It is translated as CASSLWVYNEQFF. The chain recombines TRBV28 with TRBJ2-1; D gene unclear. The CDR3 is 13 residues long. CDR1 and CDR2 from the germline V gene are MDHEN and SYDVKM. Trimming took off 0 bases at V and 4 bases at J, with 4 bases between the two ends.

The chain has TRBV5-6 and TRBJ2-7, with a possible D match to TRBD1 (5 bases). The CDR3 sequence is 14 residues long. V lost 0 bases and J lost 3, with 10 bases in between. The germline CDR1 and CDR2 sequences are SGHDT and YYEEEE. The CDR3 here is CASSLEQGCYEQYF. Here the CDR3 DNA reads TGTGCCAGCAGCTTGGAGCAGGGATGCTACGAGCAGTACTTC.

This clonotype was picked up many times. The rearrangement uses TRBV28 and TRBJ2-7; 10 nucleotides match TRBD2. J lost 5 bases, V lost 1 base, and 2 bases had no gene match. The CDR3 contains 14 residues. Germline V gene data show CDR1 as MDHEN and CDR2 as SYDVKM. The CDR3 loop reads CASSLSSGSHEQYF. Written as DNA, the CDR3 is TGTGCCAGCAGTTTATCTAGCGGGAGCCACGAGCAGTACTTC.

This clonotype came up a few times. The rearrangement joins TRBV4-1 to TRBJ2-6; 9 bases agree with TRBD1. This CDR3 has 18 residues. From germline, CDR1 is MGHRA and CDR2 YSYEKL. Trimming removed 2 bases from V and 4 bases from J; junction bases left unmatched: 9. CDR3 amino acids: CASSQNPGQGPGANVLTF. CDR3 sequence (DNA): TGCGCCAGCAGCCAAAATCCGGGACAGGGACCCGGGGCCAACGTCCTGACTTTC.

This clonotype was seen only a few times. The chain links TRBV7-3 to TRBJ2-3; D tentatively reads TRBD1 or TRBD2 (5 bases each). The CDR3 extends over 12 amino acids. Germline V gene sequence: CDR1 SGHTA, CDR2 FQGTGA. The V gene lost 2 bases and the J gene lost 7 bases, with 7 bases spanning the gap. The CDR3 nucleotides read TGTGCCAGCAGCTTAGAGGGGCATACGCAGTATTTT. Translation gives CASSLEGHTQYF.

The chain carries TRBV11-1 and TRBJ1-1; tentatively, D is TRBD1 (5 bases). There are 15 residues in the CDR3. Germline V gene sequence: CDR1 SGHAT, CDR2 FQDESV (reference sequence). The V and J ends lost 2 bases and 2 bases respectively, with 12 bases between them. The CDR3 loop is CASSLRAGRNTEAFF. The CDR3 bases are TGTGCCAGCAGCTTAAGGGCAGGGAGAAACACTGAAGCTTTCTTT.

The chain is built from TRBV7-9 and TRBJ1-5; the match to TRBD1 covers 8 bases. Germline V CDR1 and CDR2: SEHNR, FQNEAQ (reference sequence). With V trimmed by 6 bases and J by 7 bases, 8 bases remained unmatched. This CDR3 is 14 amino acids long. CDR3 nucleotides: TGTGCCAGCAGTCTAGCAGGGGGCGGACAGCCCCAGCATTTT. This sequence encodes CASSLAGGGQPQHF.

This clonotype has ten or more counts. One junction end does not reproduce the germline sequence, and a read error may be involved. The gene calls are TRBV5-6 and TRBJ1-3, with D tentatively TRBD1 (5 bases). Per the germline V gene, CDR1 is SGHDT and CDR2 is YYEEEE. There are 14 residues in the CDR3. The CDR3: CASSWDRAGNTIYF. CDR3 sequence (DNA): TGTGCCAGCAGCTGGGACCGTGCTGGCAACACCATATATTTT.

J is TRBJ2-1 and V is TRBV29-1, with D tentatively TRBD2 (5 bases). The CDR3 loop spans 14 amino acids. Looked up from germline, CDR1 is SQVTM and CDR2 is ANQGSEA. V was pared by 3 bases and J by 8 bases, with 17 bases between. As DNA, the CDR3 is TGCAGCGTTGAGTTAGCGACTCCTGGGGATGAGCAGTTCTTC. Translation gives CSVELATPGDEQFF.

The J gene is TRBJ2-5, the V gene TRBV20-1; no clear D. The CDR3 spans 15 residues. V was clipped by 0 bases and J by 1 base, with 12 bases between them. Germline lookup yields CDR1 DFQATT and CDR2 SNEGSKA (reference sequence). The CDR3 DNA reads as TGCAGTGCTAGAGACCCGTCGGGCAGCCAAGAGACCCAGTACTTC. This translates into CSARDPSGSQETQYF.